One sample yielded the 23 T cell receptor beta chains listed below, sequenced in a study of glioma-infiltrating T cells. Amplification of TCR alpha and beta CDR3 regions from RNA used iRepertoire nested multiplex PCR. TCRdb analysed the multiplex PCR reads with MiXCR anew, one entry per CDR3 protein. The table includes approximately 190,000 distinct CDR3 sequences, about 31% detected once. The sequenced material came from glioma tissue, nonneoplastic brain tissue, or PBMCs (not recorded which). Receptors originate from a human donor with low-grade glioma or glioblastoma, undergoing nonglioma brain surgery, or in good health (not recorded which).

This clonotype was counted ten times or more. The gene calls are TRBV27 and TRBJ2-7, with TRBD1 matching over 8 bases. The CDR3 has 14 amino acids. V lost 2 bases and J lost 4; bases outside the gene matches: 4. CDR1 and CDR2 from the germline V gene are MNHEY and SMNVEV (reference sequence). The chain's CDR3 is CASSLGTGFYEQYF. CDR3 nucleotide sequence: TGTGCCAGCAGTTTAGGGACAGGCTTTTACGAGCAGTACTTC.

On this clonotype: A read error may be the cause here, since a much bigger clone is one base away. This chain joins TRBV10-3 and TRBJ2-7, with a possible D match to TRBD1 (6 bases). The germline CDR1 and CDR2 sequences are ENHRY and SYGVKD. The CDR3 runs to 16 residues. The V and J ends lost 4 bases and 1 base respectively, with 17 bases between them. DNA for the CDR3: TGTGCCATCAGTGCCTCATTGGCAGGGGTGTCCTACGAGCAGTACTTC. It yields the protein CAISASLAGVSYEQYF.

This chain uses TRBV4-1 with TRBJ2-3, with a weak D call TRBD2 (7 bases). V was pared by 4 bases and J by 8 bases, with 13 bases between. The CDR3 runs to 13 residues. CDR1 is MGHRA, CDR2 YSYEKL, per germline. CDR3 DNA: TGCGCCAGCAGCCGGGAGGGGGGAGTTACGCAGTATTTT. Its translation is CASSREGGVTQYF.

The chain has TRBV20-1 and TRBJ2-7; 12 bases fit TRBD2. In germline, CDR1 is DFQATT, CDR2 SNEGSKA (reference sequence). J was trimmed by 3 bases and V by 6 bases; bases with no gene match: 6. The CDR3 is 14 amino acids. The CDR3, as DNA: TGCAGTGCCCAGACTAGCGGGAGTATCTACGAGCAGTACTTC. Protein: CSAQTSGSIYEQYF.

The chain carries TRBV4-1 and TRBJ2-3; 9 positions agree with TRBD1. After removal of 3 bases from V and 7 bases from J, the junction contained 11 bases not matched to a gene. Germline CDR1 and CDR2: MGHRA and YSYEKL. CDR3 length equals 16 residues. CDR3 DNA: TGCGCCAGCAGCCAGCAGACAGGGGGGATTCAGAATACGCAGTATTTT. Translated: CASSQQTGGIQNTQYF.

The gene calls are TRBV19 and TRBJ1-5; no firm D call. Germline V gene lookup returns CDR1 LNHDA and CDR2 SQIVND (reference sequence). The CDR3 consists of 14 residues. The V gene lost 7 bases and the J gene lost 0 bases, with 10 bases spanning the gap. The CDR3 spells CASTIGFSNQPQHF. DNA of the CDR3: TGTGCCAGTACCATCGGGTTTAGCAATCAGCCCCAGCATTTT. The full variable domain, with the rest looked up from reference TRBV19 and TRBJ1-5, is DGGITQSPKYLFRKEGQNVTLSCEQNLNHDAMYWYRQDPGQGLRLIYYSQIVNDFQKGDIAEGYSVSREKKESFPLTVTSAQKNPTAFYLCASTIGFSNQPQHFGDGTRLSIL.

This clonotype was seen repeatedly, ten times or more. The chain recombines TRBV28 with TRBJ2-7; D assignment may be TRBD1 or TRBD2 (5 bases each). The CDR3 is 17 residues long. Trimming pared 3 bases from V and 1 base from J, leaving 19 bases between. Germline V gene sequence: CDR1 MDHEN, CDR2 SYDVKM. Here the CDR3 DNA reads TGTGCCAGCAGTTTCGGGCCGGGGCGCCAGGAGTCCTACGAGCAGTACTTC. Translation: CASSFGPGRQESYEQYF. The full variable domain, rest sourced from reference TRBV28 and TRBJ2-7, is DVKVTQSSRYLVKRTGEKVFLECVQDMDHENMFWYRQDPGLGLRLIYFSYDVKMKEKGDIPEGYSVSREKKERFSLILESASTNQTSMYLCASSFGPGRQESYEQYFGPGTRLTVT.

The rearrangement links TRBV5-1 to TRBJ1-1, with 10 bases fitting TRBD1. The junction had 6 bases not matched to a gene; V was cut back by 0 bases and J by 1 base. Germline-derived CDR1 and CDR2 are SGHRS and YFSETQ. This CDR3 comprises 17 residues. The DNA for the CDR3 is TGCGCCAGCAGCTTGGGACAGGGGGCTTTTCAGAACACTGAAGCTTTCTTT. Translated: CASSLGQGAFQNTEAFF.

This clonotype was found many times. CDR3 nucleotides: TGTGCCAGCAGCCGAAGCGGGACCCCTAATACGCAGTATTTT. It encodes CASSRSGTPNTQYF. The rearrangement joins TRBV7-9 to TRBJ2-3; 7 bases are shared with TRBD2. Germline V gives CDR1 SEHNR, CDR2 FQNEAQ (reference sequence). J was trimmed by 7 bases and V by 5 bases; bases with no gene match: 9. The CDR3 runs to 14 residues.

There are a few counts of this clonotype. V gene TRBV10-2 combines with J gene TRBJ2-7; 10 bases are a match to TRBD1. V shed 2 bases, J shed 0 bases, and the junction held 7 bases outside the gene matches. This CDR3 is built from 17 residues. The germline V gene encodes CDR1 WSHSY and CDR2 SAAADI. The CDR3: CASSETPGQGHSYEQYF. The DNA of the CDR3 is TGCGCCAGCAGTGAGACCCCGGGACAGGGGCACTCCTACGAGCAGTACTTC.

This clonotype was seen repeatedly, ten times or more. This chain connects TRBV4-1 to TRBJ1-2; 7 bases are a match to TRBD1. The germline V gene encodes CDR1 MGHRA and CDR2 YSYEKL. With 2 bases clipped from V and 8 bases from J, the junction kept 11 bases outside the gene matches. The CDR3 has 15 amino acids. The CDR3 DNA follows: TGCGCCAGCAGCCAACCACCGACAGGGAGAGGAGGCTACACCTTC. Its protein is CASSQPPTGRGGYTF.

J is TRBJ2-7 and V is TRBV19; 7 positions match TRBD2. J lost 0 bases, V lost 6 bases, and 2 bases had no gene match. This CDR3 is 13 amino acids long. From germline, CDR1 is LNHDA and CDR2 SQIVND (reference sequence). As DNA, the CDR3 is TGTGCCAGTAGAACTAGCGACTCCTACGAGCAGTACTTC. Its translation is CASRTSDSYEQYF. The variable domain in full, with the rest retrieved from reference TRBV19 and TRBJ2-7, is DGGITQSPKYLFRKEGQNVTLSCEQNLNHDAMYWYRQDPGQGLRLIYYSQIVNDFQKGDIAEGYSVSREKKESFPLTVTSAQKNPTAFYLCASRTSDSYEQYFGPGTRLTVT.

Of note for this clonotype: A much larger clone differs from this one at a single base, so this may be a read error. This chain uses TRBV5-4 with TRBJ2-7; 10 positions agree with TRBD1. The germline CDR1 and CDR2 sequences are SGHNT and YYREEE (reference sequence). The CDR3 consists of 14 residues. The CDR3 DNA follows: TGCGCCAGCAGTACCGGGACAGGGGTCTCCGAGAAGTACTTC. Amino acid sequence: CASSTGTGVSEKYF.

CDR3 sequence: CASTRSGRAYEQYF. CDR3 coding DNA: TGTGCCAGCACCCGAAGCGGCAGAGCCTACGAGCAGTACTTC. The chain combines TRBV12-3 or TRBV12-4 with TRBJ2-7, with D perhaps matching TRBD2 (5 bases). The CDR3 contains 14 residues. Trimming took off 7 bases at V and 2 bases at J, with 15 bases between the two ends.

Many counts were recorded for this clonotype. V gene TRBV13 combines with J gene TRBJ2-2; 9 bases fit TRBD1. CDR3 length: 17 residues. V lost 2 bases, J lost 1 base, and 5 bases stayed unmatched. Germline V gene sequence: CDR1 PRHDT, CDR2 FYEKMQ (reference sequence). Here the CDR3 reads CASSLTGQGMNTGELFF. Written as DNA, the CDR3 is TGTGCCAGCAGCTTAACGGGACAGGGAATGAACACCGGGGAGCTGTTTTTT.

The rearrangement uses TRBV5-1 and TRBJ2-7, with D perhaps matching TRBD1 (6 bases). The CDR3 has 14 amino acids. Germline-derived CDR1 and CDR2 are SGHRS and YFSETQ. Trimming stripped 0 bases from V and 2 bases from J, with 9 bases between. The CDR3 region is CASSLGDKPYEQYF. The DNA of the CDR3 is TGCGCCAGCAGCTTGGGGGACAAGCCCTACGAGCAGTACTTC. The variable domain in full, with the rest retrieved from reference TRBV5-1 and TRBJ2-7, is KAGVTQTPRYLIKTRGQQVTLSCSPISGHRSVSWYQQTPGQGLQFLFEYFSETQRNKGNFPGRFSGRQFSNSRSEMNVSTLELGDSALYLCASSLGDKPYEQYFGPGTRLTVT.

This clonotype was counted at least ten times. This chain uses TRBV7-2 with TRBJ1-5; TRBD1 might be the D (6 bases). The V gene lost 1 base and the J gene lost 6 bases, with 7 bases spanning the gap. CDR3 length: 13 amino acids. The germline V gene encodes CDR1 SGHTA and CDR2 FQGNSA. The CDR3 region is CASSLGRGQPQHF. The DNA of the CDR3 is TGTGCCAGCAGCTTAGGCAGGGGTCAGCCCCAGCATTTT. Full variable domain (rest looked up from reference TRBV7-2 and TRBJ1-5): GAGVSQSPSNKVTEKGKDVELRCDPISGHTALYWYRQSLGQGLEFLIYFQGNSAPDKSGLPSDRFSAERTGGSVSTLTIQRTQQEDSAVYLCASSLGRGQPQHFGDGTRLSIL.

The V gene is TRBV10-3, the J gene TRBJ1-2, with 9 bases matching TRBD1. CDR1 and CDR2 (germline): ENHRY, SYGVKD. The CDR3 extends over 17 amino acids. J lost 7 bases, V lost 1 base, and 13 bases had no gene match. The DNA for the CDR3 is TGTGCCATCAGTGAGTTTTGCCCGGGACAGGGTTTGTCTGGCTACACCTTC. Translating gives CAISEFCPGQGLSGYTF.

This clonotype was recorded many times. The CDR3: CASSFVTKTYEQYF. The CDR3 DNA reads as TGTGCCAGCAGTTTTGTGACAAAAACCTACGAGCAGTACTTC. The V and J genes are TRBV6-2 or TRBV6-3 and TRBJ2-7; no clear D gene. The CDR3 is made up of 14 amino acids. Germline V gene lookup returns CDR1 MNHEY and CDR2 SVGEGT. The V and J ends lost 4 bases and 2 bases respectively, with 12 bases between them.

The chain carries TRBV5-1 and TRBJ2-7, with TRBD1 as a possible D gene (6 bases). CDR3 size: 15 residues. Germline CDR1 and CDR2: SGHRS and YFSETQ. The V and J ends lost 4 bases and 1 base respectively, with 15 bases between them. The CDR3: CASSLTGPGSYEQYF. CDR3 bases: TGCGCCAGCAGCCTTACAGGGCCCGGTTCCTACGAGCAGTACTTC.

At least ten counts were recorded for this clonotype. The chain uses TRBV28 and TRBJ1-5; D is undetermined. Germline CDR1 MDHEN, CDR2 SYDVKM. The V gene lost 3 bases and the J gene lost 2 bases, with 8 bases spanning the gap. This CDR3 comprises 14 residues. The CDR3 protein is CASSFSYGNQPQHF. In DNA form, the CDR3 reads TGTGCCAGCAGTTTCAGTTACGGCAATCAGCCCCAGCATTTT.

This clonotype appeared many times. J is TRBJ1-5 and V is TRBV7-9; D remains ambiguous. This CDR3 has 17 residues. V lost 3 bases to trimming and J lost 0 bases, with 15 bases between them. Germline V gives CDR1 SEHNR, CDR2 FQNEAQ (reference sequence). CDR3 DNA sequence: TGTGCCAGCAGCTTCCCCTTGGGTTTTTATAGCAATCAGCCCCAGCATTTT. Encoded protein: CASSFPLGFYSNQPQHF.

There are many counts of this clonotype. The chain is built from TRBV2 and TRBJ2-1; 9 bases are a match to TRBD2. Germline CDR1 and CDR2: SNHLY and FYNNEI. The CDR3 length is 16 residues. Unmatched junction bases numbered 2, after V lost 2 bases and J lost 0 bases. This CDR3 is CASSELAGTSYNEQFF. The CDR3 DNA reads TGTGCCAGCAGTGAACTAGCGGGGACCTCCTACAATGAGCAGTTCTTC.